A selection of T cell receptor beta chains follows, all from one sample in a study of blood T cell repertoires in COVID-19. Sequencing was performed with immunoSEQ multiplex PCR; in TCRdb, only in-frame clones are kept and a portion is missing. The data hold about 280,000 clones, with more than 80% observed a single time. The specimen sequenced was peripheral blood. Every receptor here comes from a woman in her twenties or thirties with active or convalescent COVID-19. CDR3s include the opening cysteine and the closing phenylalanine or tryptophan. D genes are given only for firm matches. Where a row states a size, it is once, few, many or the class of an expanded clone; other rows omit it.

V	size	length	J	D	CDR3	DNA
TRBV6-2/TRBV6-3	NA	13	TRBJ2-7	TRBD1	CASSRTGPSRQYF	TGTGCCAGCAGTCGGACAGGGCCTTCTCGGCAGTACTTC
TRBV5-5	NA	15	TRBJ1-5	NA	CASSIEIGVNQPQHF	TGTGCCAGCAGCATAGAGATCGGGGTAAATCAGCCCCAGCATTTT
TRBV7-2	once	15	TRBJ1-6	NA	CASSFARAYNSPLHF	TGTGCCAGCAGCTTTGCCAGGGCTTATAATTCACCCCTCCACTTT
TRBV19	NA	14	TRBJ2-2	NA	CASSIATFSGELFF	TGTGCCAGTAGTATAGCGACTTTCAGCGGGGAGCTGTTTTTT
TRBV19	NA	14	TRBJ1-5	NA	CASSGGARDQPQHF	TGTGCCAGTAGTGGGGGGGCGCGGGATCAGCCCCAGCATTTT
TRBV7-2	NA	14	TRBJ2-2	TRBD1	CASRLGQGIGELFF	TGTGCCAGCAGATTGGGACAGGGTATCGGGGAGCTGTTTTTT
TRBV7-2	NA	15	TRBJ1-2	TRBD1	CASSLGGQGIYGYTF	TGTGCCAGCAGCTTAGGGGGACAGGGGATCTATGGCTACACCTTC
TRBV4-2	NA	16	TRBJ1-5	NA	CASSQGSGGSLGPQHF	TGTGCCAGCAGCCAAGGGTCAGGTGGCTCTCTGGGGCCCCAGCATTTT
TRBV2	NA	13	TRBJ2-2	TRBD1	CASGQGPGGELFF	TGTGCCAGCGGACAGGGGCCGGGCGGGGAGCTGTTTTTT
TRBV19	NA	16	TRBJ1-5	NA	CASTNRGFSGNQPQHF	TGTGCCAGCACCAACCGGGGGTTTAGTGGCAATCAGCCCCAGCATTTT
TRBV6-5	once	15	TRBJ1-2	NA	CASRPNIGVGYGYTF	TGTGCCAGCAGACCCAATATAGGGGTCGGCTATGGCTACACCTTC
TRBV7-2	NA	15	TRBJ2-1	TRBD1	CASSQGTGGYNEQFF	TGTGCCAGCAGCCAGGGGACAGGGGGCTACAATGAGCAGTTCTTC
TRBV9	NA	13	TRBJ2-7	NA	CASSVGNRPEQYF	TGTGCCAGCAGCGTAGGTAACAGGCCGGAGCAGTACTTC
TRBV25-1	NA	15	TRBJ2-2	NA	CASSDPTAYTGELFF	TGTGCCAGCAGTGACCCCACAGCTTACACCGGGGAGCTGTTTTTT
TRBV11-1	NA	16	TRBJ1-5	TRBD1	CASNPAGQGSNQPQHF	TGTGCCAGCAACCCCGCGGGACAGGGGAGCAATCAGCCCCAGCATTTT
TRBV6-5	NA	12	TRBJ1-1	TRBD1	CATKDRGAEAFF	TGTGCCACCAAGGACAGGGGAGCTGAAGCTTTCTTT
TRBV6-5	NA	15	TRBJ2-7	TRBD2	CASRSPGGRLDEQYF	TGTGCCAGCAGATCACCGGGGGGTCGGCTCGACGAGCAGTACTTC
TRBV7-2	NA	17	TRBJ2-3	TRBD2	CASGQVGRVGYTDTQYF	TGTGCCAGCGGGCAAGTGGGGAGGGTCGGCTACACAGATACGCAGTATTTT
TRBV4-3	NA	16	TRBJ1-1	TRBD1	CASSQDLQRAGGRSFF	TGCGCCAGCAGCCAAGATTTACAGAGAGCAGGGGGTAGGTCTTTCTTT
TRBV29-1	NA	12	TRBJ2-7	NA	CSVVGQPYEQYF	TGCAGCGTTGTGGGCCAGCCCTACGAGCAGTACTTC
TRBV21-1	once	15	TRBJ2-7	NA	CASSNPQASSYEQYF	TGTGCCAGCAGCAATCCCCAGGCAAGCTCCTACGAGCAGTACTTC
TRBV4-1	NA	17	TRBJ1-2	TRBD1	CASSHPPAGTGEEGYTF	TGCGCCAGCAGCCACCCACCGGCAGGGACAGGGGAAGAGGGCTACACCTTC
TRBV6-2/TRBV6-3	NA	15	TRBJ2-1	NA	CASRYGGNAYNEQFF	TGTGCCAGCAGGTACGGGGGCAACGCCTACAATGAGCAGTTCTTC
TRBV19	NA	14	TRBJ2-7	NA	CASSIRGKAYEQYF	TGTGCCAGTAGTATACGAGGTAAAGCCTACGAGCAGTACTTC
TRBV6-2/TRBV6-3	NA	13	TRBJ2-3	NA	CASSLILTDTQYF	TGTGCCAGCAGTTTAATCCTCACAGATACGCAGTATTTT
TRBV29-1	NA	13	TRBJ1-2	NA	CSVARGSRDGYTF	TGCAGCGTTGCGAGGGGGAGTAGGGATGGCTACACCTTC
TRBV30	NA	14	TRBJ1-1	NA	CAWSVNSLNTEAFF	TGTGCCTGGAGTGTAAACTCGTTGAACACTGAAGCTTTCTTT
TRBV19	few	12	TRBJ2-1	NA	CASAGQFDEQFF	TGTGCCAGTGCGGGACAGTTCGATGAGCAGTTCTTC
TRBV15	NA	19	TRBJ2-1	TRBD2	CATSRVPVVFAGGDNEQFF	TGTGCCACCAGCAGAGTACCCGTCGTGTTCGCGGGGGGGGACAATGAGCAGTTCTTC
TRBV9	few	17	TRBJ1-6	NA	CASSQVTHSSPNSPLHF	TGTGCCAGCAGCCAAGTGACACACTCTTCCCCTAATTCACCCCTCCACTTT
TRBV6-2/TRBV6-3	NA	19	TRBJ1-2	NA	CASSPSSFKDRSKNYGYTF	TGTGCCAGCAGTCCCTCATCCTTCAAGGACAGAAGCAAAAACTATGGCTACACCTTC
TRBV30	once	14	TRBJ1-2	TRBD1	CAWSVRTGATGYTF	TGTGCCTGGAGTGTACGGACAGGGGCTACAGGCTACACCTTC
TRBV7-2	NA	14	TRBJ2-3	NA	CASSFRVGGTEQYF	TGTGCCAGCAGCTTTCGGGTAGGCGGGACAGAGCAGTATTTT
TRBV9	NA	14	TRBJ1-1	TRBD1	CASSVSGQSTEAFF	TGTGCCAGCAGCGTATCGGGACAGTCCACTGAAGCTTTCTTT
TRBV20-1	NA	13	TRBJ1-5	TRBD1	CSASSGGTQPQHF	TGCAGTGCTAGTTCAGGGGGGACTCAGCCCCAGCATTTT
TRBV7-2	NA	15	TRBJ1-6	NA	CASSFKTGFNSPLHF	TGTGCCAGCAGCTTTAAGACAGGCTTTAATTCACCCCTCCACTTT
TRBV19	NA	13	TRBJ2-1	NA	CASRLAAYNEQFF	TGTGCCAGTAGACTAGCTGCCTACAATGAGCAGTTCTTC
TRBV18	NA	14	TRBJ1-1	NA	CASSPWDKNTEAFF	TGTGCCAGCTCACCTTGGGACAAGAACACTGAAGCTTTCTTT
TRBV19	NA	14	TRBJ1-1	TRBD1	CASSQRQGRTEAFF	TGTGCCAGTAGTCAGAGACAGGGACGGACTGAAGCTTTCTTT
TRBV7-9	NA	15	TRBJ2-7	TRBD1	CASSLGQGRTYEQYF	TGTGCCAGCAGCTTAGGACAGGGACGAACCTACGAGCAGTACTTC